Sequencing of this T cell receptor (beta chain) was carried out in a study of regulatory T cells in long-lasting Graves disease (dated by TCRdb to 2020 to 2023). Background for the entire study: In the newly diagnosed Graves' disease group, patients had been taking antithyroid drugs for less than 3 months. Persistent Graves' disease patients were compared with newly diagnosed Graves' disease patients by peripheral blood TCR sequencing and RNA sequencing. The study was conducted in China and was registered as a clinical trial. A total of roughly 35 samples were covered by TCR sequencing, comprising approximately 13 persistent and around 20 newly diagnosed Graves' disease patients.

Results the study describes overall, beyond this receptor: The study examined only peripheral blood because the primary lesion, thyroid tissue, could not be accessed. TRBV28, TRBJ1-2 and TRBJ2-5 were preferentially used in persistent disease, while TRBV20-1 and TRBJ2-1 were favored in newly diagnosed disease. Persistent patients shared more public clonotypes among themselves (over 2,500) than newly diagnosed patients did (over 900). Compared with newly diagnosed patients, persistent Graves' disease patients had lower TCR Shannon entropy and fewer highly expanded clones, which suggests clonal expansion. As a limitation, the authors acknowledged that the small sample size may reduce accuracy. Sequencing and analysis were restricted to the TCR beta chain.

The label giving this sample's time point can be read as: newly diagnosed GD, antithyroid drugs for less than 3 months. For both TCR sequencing and RNA sequencing, RNA was extracted from PBMCs in TRIzol. Graves' disease was diagnosed according to American Thyroid Association guidelines. The patients came from an endocrinology department in Xi'an, China. Each patient gave 7 to 9.5 milliliters of peripheral blood, collected in an EDTA anticoagulant tube. PBMCs were isolated by Ficoll Paque Plus density gradient separation without further T cell sorting. An Agilent 2100 Bioanalyzer and agarose gel were used to check RNA quality, while a NanoDrop 2000 measured RNA concentration. Its CDR3 holds 16 amino acids, cysteine through phenylalanine. The read is trimmed to its CDR3 DNA, 48 bases read in frame from base 1. CDR1 and CDR2, looked up from the germline V gene, are SNHLY and FYNNEI. Here V drops 3 bases and J drops 1 base, and the junction holds 0 bases not matched to any gene.

About this clonotype itself: Its antigen is currently not known. A much larger clone lies one base from this, so it may be a read error.

Libraries were constructed by multiplex PCR. Reads for this sample came from an Illumina HiSeq 4000. iRepertoire HTBI primers and Arm-PCR amplification of CDR3 regions were used to construct TCR beta libraries. Before sequencing, the PCR products underwent gel purification. On the study's bioinformatics: Gene usage analysis of CDR3 amino acid clonotypes relied on the roughly 60 TRBV and 15 or so TRBJ segments identified across samples. Filtered high-quality paired reads were merged into contigs using COPE and FqMerger. BLAST was used to align contigs to the IMGT TRBV, TRBD and TRBJ reference genes, and CDR3 was defined following IMGT. Any clonotype with a frequency above 0.1% was classified as a highly expanded clone. Repertoire diversity was measured by Shannon entropy, and V-J evenness by the Gini coefficient. A clonotype found in more than one individual was treated as public. TCRdb reanalyzed the raw reads on its own, using fastp at Q25 for trimming and MiXCR for clone calling, and kept in-frame beta chains. When rows share a CDR3 protein, they turn into one entry using the most common DNA and genes. TCRdb's processing, not the study's, gives the V and J calls here. Here the sample has approximately 300,000 distinct CDR3 sequences; 18% occur a single time. The ten largest clonotypes hold roughly 35% of the sample.

The specimen was peripheral blood mononuclear cells (PBMCs), collected at new diagnosis, from a patient treated with antithyroid drugs. The sequence links TRBV2 to TRBJ2-3; 14 bases in the middle match TRBD2. This sequence was found in a female donor with Graves disease. The sequenced DNA is TGTGCCAGCAGTGAGGGACTAGCGGGAGGCACAGATACGCAGTATTTT. Translated, it gives CASSEGLAGGTDTQYF.